Sequencing of this T cell receptor beta chain was carried out in a study of blood T cell repertoires in COVID-19. Study at large: Some COVID-19 samples were acute and others convalescent; all came from the United States, Italy and Spain.

Sequencing used immunoSEQ multiplex PCR; TCRdb keeps in-frame clones, though not all of them. Of around 46,000 clones listed, 80% to 90% are singletons. The CDR3 sequence is 16 residues long. J lost 4 bases, V lost 0 bases, and 8 bases had no gene match. Germline assignment: CDR1 SGHTA and CDR2 FQGNSA. Sequenced input: peripheral blood. The rearrangement uses TRBV7-2 and TRBJ2-5; 7 bases are shared with TRBD1. The clonotype originates from a human donor in a cohort sampled during active COVID-19. The donor label of this sample is uncertain. The CDR3 loop reads CASSLAGRGILETQYF. Written as DNA, the CDR3 is TGTGCCAGCAGCTTAGCGGGCAGGGGGATCTTAGAGACCCAGTACTTC.